Each of the 16 T cell receptor beta chains below was sequenced from the same sample in a study of blood T cell repertoires in COVID-19. The assay was immunoSEQ multiplex PCR, and TCRdb's table has in-frame clones only and misses some. The sample shows around 230,000 clones, 65% to 85% of them seen only once. Sequenced: peripheral blood. The source is a woman older than 75 with acute or convalescent COVID-19.

The chain is built from TRBV4-1 and TRBJ1-5; 10 bases line up with TRBD1. V lost 2 bases and J lost 6; bases outside the gene matches: 7. Germline CDR1 reads MGHRA; CDR2 reads YSYEKL. The CDR3 totals 16 residues. The CDR3: CASSQIGDRGGQPQHF. For the CDR3, the DNA is TGCGCCAGCAGCCAAATAGGGGACAGGGGAGGTCAGCCCCAGCATTTT.

This rearrangement joins TRBV19 to TRBJ1-1; 8 nucleotides agree with TRBD1. The CDR3 covers 13 residues. J lost 5 bases, V lost 5 bases, and 4 bases had no gene match. Germline V gives CDR1 LNHDA, CDR2 SQIVND (reference sequence). The CDR3 sequence: CASSPRGRTEAFF. The DNA for the CDR3 is TGTGCCAGTAGTCCCAGGGGGCGAACTGAAGCTTTCTTT.

The rearrangement joins TRBV27 to TRBJ2-1; 10 nucleotides match TRBD1. There are 15 residues in the CDR3. J was trimmed by 7 bases and V by 3 bases; bases with no gene match: 6. Germline V gene sequence: CDR1 MNHEY, CDR2 SMNVEV (reference sequence). CDR3 DNA sequence: TGTGCCAGCAGTTTGAGACAGGGGGCGAGGAATGAGCAGTTCTTC. This translates into CASSLRQGARNEQFF.

The table lists this clone with a few counts. This rearrangement joins TRBV4-1 to TRBJ1-5, with 7 positions matching TRBD1. V lost 1 base, J lost 8 bases, and 5 bases stayed unmatched. Germline V gene sequence: CDR1 MGHRA, CDR2 YSYEKL. This CDR3 region has 14 residues. The CDR3 loop reads CASSQGTGLKPQHF. CDR3 nucleotides: TGCGCCAGCAGCCAAGGGACAGGATTAAAGCCCCAGCATTTT.

The V and J genes are TRBV5-1 and TRBJ2-5, with D possibly TRBD2 on 6 matching bases. Germline values: CDR1 SGHRS, CDR2 YFSETQ. The CDR3 has 14 residues. V was trimmed by 4 bases and J by 1 base, leaving 11 bases between them. The CDR3 bases are TGCGCCAGCAGCCCGCTGGGGGGCCAAGAGACCCAGTACTTC. Protein product: CASSPLGGQETQYF.

V gene TRBV6-4 combines with J gene TRBJ1-2, with D tentatively TRBD1 (6 bases). Germline V lookup: CDR1 MRHNA, CDR2 SNTAGT. V was clipped by 0 bases and J by 8 bases, with 13 bases between them. The CDR3 is 14 amino acids. DNA of the CDR3: TGTGCCAGCAGTGACTCGTGGGGGCAGCGAGGCTACACCTTC. The encoded protein is CASSDSWGQRGYTF.

The chain couples TRBV2 to TRBJ1-2; weak D call: TRBD1 (6 bases). Trimming took 2 bases from V and 4 from J, leaving 11 bases between them. The germline CDR1 and CDR2 sequences are SNHLY and FYNNEI. CDR3 length equals 14 residues. CDR3 in DNA: TGTGCCAGCAGTGAACAAGGGGGTAGCTATGGCTACACCTTC. The encoded protein is CASSEQGGSYGYTF.

The gene calls are TRBV7-3 and TRBJ2-1; D gene uncertain. This CDR3 spans 15 amino acids. V lost 5 bases and J 10 bases, leaving 21 bases between the germline ends. Germline V gives CDR1 SGHTA, CDR2 FQGTGA. The chain's CDR3 is CASSPSVPPANEQFF. CDR3 nucleotide sequence: TGTGCCAGCAGCCCGAGCGTCCCCCCTGCTAACGAGCAGTTCTTC.

This clone showed up just once. V usage is TRBV5-5 and J usage is TRBJ1-2; D remains ambiguous. Germline CDR1 is SGHKS and CDR2 is YYEKEE (reference sequence). This CDR3 has 14 amino acids. Trimming removed 4 bases from V and 4 bases from J, with 14 bases in between. CDR3 residues: CASSPSAGFYGYTF. In DNA, the CDR3 is TGTGCCAGCAGCCCCAGCGCCGGCTTCTATGGCTACACCTTC.

J is TRBJ1-4 and V is TRBV27; 8 bases line up with TRBD1. Germline V gene data show CDR1 as MNHEY and CDR2 as SMNVEV (reference sequence). J lost 8 bases, V lost 6 bases, and 5 bases had no gene match. CDR3 length: 13 amino acids. CDR3 residues: CASRGQGKEKLFF. In DNA, the CDR3 is TGTGCCAGCAGAGGACAGGGAAAGGAAAAACTGTTTTTT. The entire variable domain, with the rest obtained from reference TRBV27 and TRBJ1-4, is as follows: EAQVTQNPRYLITVTGKKLTVTCSQNMNHEYMSWYRQDPGLGLRQIYYSMNVEVTDKGDVPEGYKVSRKEKRNFPLILESPSPNQTSLYFCASRGQGKEKLFFGSGTQLSVL.

CDR3: CASSYNRDSTYEQYF. CDR3 DNA: TGTGCCAGCAGTTACAATCGGGACAGTACCTACGAGCAGTACTTC. The chain couples TRBV6-5 to TRBJ2-7, with 7 bases matching TRBD1. CDR3 size: 15 residues. The V and J ends lost 2 bases and 2 bases, in that order; junction bases with no gene match: 6. Germline-derived CDR1 and CDR2 are MNHEY and SVGAGI.

The chain uses TRBV5-1 and TRBJ2-7; 9 nucleotides align to TRBD1. CDR1 is SGHRS and CDR2 is YFSETQ in the germline V gene. V gave up 4 bases and J gave up 5 bases; unmatched junction bases: 10. The length of the CDR3 is 15 residues. CDR3 bases: TGCGCCAGCAGCGAACCGGGACAGGGTACCCACGAGCAGTACTTC. Residues: CASSEPGQGTHEQYF.

The J gene is TRBJ2-7, the V gene TRBV6-5; 9 positions match TRBD1. V shed 5 bases, J shed 2 bases, and the junction held 7 bases outside the gene matches. The CDR3 has 15 residues. Germline CDR1 and CDR2: MNHEY and SVGAGI. The chain's CDR3 is CASSLGQGNPYEQYF. The CDR3 DNA is TGTGCCAGCAGTCTCGGACAGGGGAATCCCTACGAGCAGTACTTC.

This clone turned up a few times. V and J are TRBV29-1 and TRBJ1-2; 10 nucleotides line up with TRBD1. CDR1 is SQVTM and CDR2 is ANQGSEA in the germline V gene. This CDR3 has 12 amino acids. Trimming removed 7 bases from V and 5 bases from J; junction bases left unmatched: 4. For the CDR3, the DNA is TGCAGCGAGAGGACAGGGGGTTATGGCTACACCTTC. This gives the protein CSERTGGYGYTF.

The gene calls are TRBV6-5 and TRBJ1-5; no clear D. CDR1 is MNHEY and CDR2 is SVGAGI in the germline V gene. CDR3 length: 15 amino acids. V was cut by 8 bases and J by 5 bases, with 19 bases left in between. The CDR3, as DNA: TGTGCCAGCGGAGTGATTTCGCAGAGCCATCAGCCCCAGCATTTT. Its translation is CASGVISQSHQPQHF.

The rearrangement joins TRBV6-1 to TRBJ2-5; D gene unclear. This CDR3 comprises 14 residues. The germline V gene encodes CDR1 MNHNS and CDR2 SASEGT. Trimming took off 2 bases at V and 5 bases at J, with 12 bases between the two ends. The CDR3 loop is CASSEQFDFETQYF. In DNA, the CDR3 is TGTGCCAGCAGTGAACAGTTTGACTTCGAGACCCAGTACTTC.